This TCR beta chain comes out of a study of T cell responses to AZD1222 COVID-19 vaccine. Profiling relied on immunoSEQ multiplex PCR, and the TCRdb table lists in-frame clones only, not all of them. The sample comprises 100,000 to 150,000 clones, approximately 91% of which are singletons, and about 1.1% rests with the top ten. Study-wide points: Nearly half of spike-specific TCRs reportedly go after variant regions that carry no mutations.

This clone was recorded a few times. Its target is not known. This sample comprised peripheral blood, obtained 28 days after the second AZD1222 dose. This TCR was recovered from an adult who received the AZD1222 COVID-19 vaccine.

CDR3: CASSREGAMNTEAFF. For the CDR3, the DNA is TGCGCCAGCAGCCGAGAGGGGGCGATGAACACTGAAGCTTTCTTT. The gene calls are TRBV4-1 and TRBJ1-1; 7 bases are a match to TRBD1. CDR1 is MGHRA and CDR2 is YSYEKL in the germline V gene. CDR3 length equals 15 residues. V was pared by 4 bases and J by 0 bases, with 5 bases of the junction left unmatched.